The clone carrying this T cell receptor beta chain was seen many times. The antigen is undetermined. This sample is drawn from a study of breast tumors, draining lymph nodes, adjacent tissues. General study results and limits: Tumor TCR diversity was below lymph nodes but above nontumor tissue. Data fit most tumor T cells coming from lymph node, expanding in tumor.

Deletions cut 2 bases from V and 10 bases from J, with 8 bases between. Per germline, CDR1 KGHDR and CDR2 SFDVKD. CDR3 length: 12 residues. Breast cancer patients provided tissue from their axillary draining lymph nodes. Via MiXCR, TCRdb re-called the multiplex PCR reads, giving one row per CDR3 protein. The data hold roughly 80,000 distinct CDR3 sequences, with roughly a fifth observed a single time. The sequence derives from a female donor with breast cancer. Some clones in this sample may be carry-over from other donors' samples. This chain connects TRBV24-1 to TRBJ2-1; D gene ambiguous. What was sequenced was axillary lymph node tissue. The CDR3 protein is CATSDSRWEQFF. The CDR3 DNA sequence: TGTGCCACCAGTGATTCCAGATGGGAGCAGTTCTTC.